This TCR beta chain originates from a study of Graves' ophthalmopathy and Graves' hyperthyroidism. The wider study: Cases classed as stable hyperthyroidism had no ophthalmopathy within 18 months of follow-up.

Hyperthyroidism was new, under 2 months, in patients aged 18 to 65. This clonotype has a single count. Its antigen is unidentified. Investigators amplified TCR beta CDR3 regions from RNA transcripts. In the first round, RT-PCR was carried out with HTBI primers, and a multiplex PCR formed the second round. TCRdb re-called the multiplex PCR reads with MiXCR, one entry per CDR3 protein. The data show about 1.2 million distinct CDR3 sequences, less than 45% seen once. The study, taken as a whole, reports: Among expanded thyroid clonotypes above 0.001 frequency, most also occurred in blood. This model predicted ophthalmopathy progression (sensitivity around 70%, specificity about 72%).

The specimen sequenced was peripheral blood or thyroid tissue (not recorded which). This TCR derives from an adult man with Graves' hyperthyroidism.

As DNA, the CDR3 is TGTGCCAGCAGCTCCGGGAAAGGTTGGGAGGAGACCCAGTACTTC. This translates into CASSSGKGWEETQYF. The gene calls are TRBV25-1 and TRBJ2-5; possible D gene TRBD2, 5 bases. The V end was cut by 6 bases, the J end by 5 bases, with 19 bases between. The germline V gene encodes CDR1 MGHDK and CDR2 SYGVNS. This CDR3 has 15 amino acids.